Included here is one T cell receptor beta chain sequence, with context. Other DNA sequences of this sample code for an identical CDR3. Vbeta (60) and Jbeta (13) primers were used in the PCR. The repertoire was sequenced with immunoSEQ multiplex PCR; TCRdb's copy has only in-frame clones and lacks some. This table has tens of thousands of clones, roughly 78% appearing once. This sample was included in a study of cytomegalovirus exposure and HLA in healthy donors. The CDR3 sequence is 15 residues long. V was pared by 4 bases and J by 1 base, with 13 bases between. CDR1 and CDR2 from the germline V gene are MDHEN and SYDVKM.

The sequence derives from a male donor in good health and CMV-seropositive. The rearrangement uses TRBV28 and TRBJ2-5; D possibly corresponds to TRBD2 (6 bases). The sequenced material came from PBMCs. In nucleotides, the CDR3 is TGTGCCAGCAGTTCCTCACGAGCGGGCCAAGAGACCCAGTACTTC. This gives the protein CASSSSRAGQETQYF.